One sample yielded the 29 T cell receptor beta chains listed below, sequenced in a study of response to subunit inactivated influenza vaccine listed by TCRdb under 2018. Receptor libraries were prepared by RT-PCR. The reads were generated on an Illumina HiSeq 2500. In TCRdb, the public reads were trimmed at Q25 with fastp and aligned with MiXCR, with productive beta chains retained. Duplicate CDR3 protein sequences are folded into a single record with the most common DNA and genes. Present in this sample are 400,000 to 650,000 distinct CDR3 sequences, roughly 7.6% of which were seen just once. The top ten clonotypes cover 13% of the sample. The starting material was PBMCs from blood, obtained roughly 24 months after vaccination. These receptors all come from a man aged 50-75 years who received an inactivated influenza vaccine. Donor details come from another sample of the same person, matched by shared clones.

This clonotype was counted a few times. The chain couples TRBV11-2 to TRBJ2-3, with 10 bases lining up with TRBD2. J was trimmed by 1 base and V by 1 base; bases with no gene match: 8. Looked up from germline, CDR1 is SGHAT and CDR2 is FQNNGV. The CDR3 runs to 18 residues. In DNA form, the CDR3 reads TGTGCCAGCAGCTTAGTGGCCCTAGCGGGAGCGGGCACAGATACGCAGTATTTT. Protein: CASSLVALAGAGTDTQYF.

This clonotype occurred many times. V usage is TRBV2 and J usage is TRBJ2-7; D remains unclear. Germline V gives CDR1 SNHLY, CDR2 FYNNEI. V was clipped by 4 bases and J by 4 bases, with 11 bases between them. The CDR3 spans 13 residues. The CDR3: CASSVLASYEQYF. Here the CDR3 DNA reads TGTGCCAGCAGTGTTTTAGCTTCTTACGAGCAGTACTTC.

V and J are TRBV7-2 and TRBJ2-1; D gene uncertain. CDR1 is SGHTA and CDR2 is FQGNSA in the germline V gene. V was pared by 1 base and J by 7 bases, with 5 bases between. The CDR3 totals 12 residues. CDR3 in amino acids: CASSLDRNEQFF. CDR3 nucleotide sequence: TGTGCCAGCAGCTTAGATCGTAATGAGCAGTTCTTC.

This clonotype occurred a few times. V gene TRBV7-2 combines with J gene TRBJ2-5, with D perhaps TRBD1 (6 bases). The length of the CDR3 is 15 residues. Deletions cut 1 base from V and 2 bases from J, with 11 bases between. Germline V lookup: CDR1 SGHTA, CDR2 FQGNSA. The CDR3 DNA reads TGTGCCAGCAGCTTAGGCAGGGGACCTCAAGAGACCCAGTACTTC. This encodes CASSLGRGPQETQYF.

The rearrangement uses TRBV29-1 and TRBJ2-5; 10 bases are a match to TRBD2. V lost 4 bases, J lost 7 bases, and 6 bases stayed unmatched. From germline, CDR1 is SQVTM and CDR2 ANQGSEA. The CDR3 is 13 residues long. CDR3 DNA sequence: TGCAGCGTTGGGCCGAGGACTAGCGGGACCCAGTACTTC. It codes for CSVGPRTSGTQYF.

This clonotype occurred a few times. The genes are TRBV20-1 and TRBJ2-7; tentatively, D is TRBD1 or TRBD2 (5 bases each). V was cut by 6 bases and J by 5 bases, with 14 bases left in between. This CDR3 is 12 amino acids long. Germline V CDR1 and CDR2: DFQATT, SNEGSKA (reference sequence). In nucleotides, the CDR3 is TGCAGTGCCGGGAAGACAGTGGACGAGCAGTACTTC. The encoded protein is CSAGKTVDEQYF.

The chain carries TRBV2 and TRBJ2-7; D uncertain. This CDR3 spans 13 amino acids. Germline assignment: CDR1 SNHLY and CDR2 FYNNEI. Trimming removed 7 bases from V and 0 bases from J, with 10 bases in between. The DNA for the CDR3 is TGTGCCAGCACGATACAGCTCTCCTACGAGCAGTACTTC. Translating gives CASTIQLSYEQYF.

This clonotype has ten or more counts. The CDR3 coding sequence is TGTGCCAGCAGCAAGGACAGCTACGAGCAGTACTTC. Translation gives CASSKDSYEQYF. The chain couples TRBV6-6 to TRBJ2-7, with D perhaps TRBD1 (6 bases). The CDR3 sequence is 12 residues long. V lost 6 bases and J lost 3, with 9 bases in between. Germline V lookup: CDR1 MNHNY, CDR2 SVGAGI (reference sequence).

The chain carries TRBV5-6 and TRBJ2-7; TRBD2 agrees at 8 bases. In germline, CDR1 is SGHDT, CDR2 YYEEEE. V gave up 5 bases and J gave up 0 bases; unmatched junction bases: 4. The CDR3 contains 14 residues. CDR3 region: CASSRAGVSYEQYF. CDR3 DNA: TGTGCCAGCAGTCGAGCGGGGGTCTCCTACGAGCAGTACTTC.

The CDR3 region has the DNA TGTGCCAGCAGTGGATGGACTAGCGGAAACACCGGGGAGCTGTTTTTT. Its translation is CASSGWTSGNTGELFF. The chain links TRBV6-1 to TRBJ2-2; 10 bases are a match to TRBD2. The junction had 4 bases not matched to a gene; V was cut back by 4 bases and J by 2 bases. Germline CDR1 is MNHNS and CDR2 is SASEGT. The CDR3 spans 16 residues.

This clonotype was seen only a few times. This rearrangement joins TRBV19 to TRBJ1-2; 8 bases fit TRBD1. The CDR3 totals 14 residues. Looked up from germline, CDR1 is LNHDA and CDR2 is SQIVND (reference sequence). Germline trimming cut 6 bases from V and 0 bases from J; bases unmatched to any gene: 3. The DNA of the CDR3 is TGTGCCAGTAGACCGGACAGGGCTAACTATGGCTACACCTTC. Translated: CASRPDRANYGYTF.

The V and J genes are TRBV4-2 and TRBJ1-1; D not resolved. Germline V lookup: CDR1 LGHNA, CDR2 YNFKEQ. Between the trimmed V and J ends, which lost 1 base and 5 bases, there was a span of 14 bases. The CDR3 extends over 15 amino acids. As DNA, the CDR3 is TGTGCCAGCAGCCAAGGCTCTAATCCTAGGACTGAAGCTTTCTTT. Translated, it gives CASSQGSNPRTEAFF.

The V gene is TRBV7-9, the J gene TRBJ2-1, with D perhaps matching TRBD2 (6 bases). V lost 4 bases, J lost 8 bases, and 9 bases lay in between. The germline V gene has CDR1 SEHNR and CDR2 FQNEAQ (reference sequence). The CDR3 totals 12 residues. DNA of the CDR3: TGTGCCAGCAGCTCCCGGGAGCATGAGCAGTTCTTC. Protein product: CASSSREHEQFF.

This clonotype has only a few counts. The chain employs TRBV3-1 and TRBJ2-5; no definite D call. The V gene's germline CDR1 is LGHDT and CDR2 YNNKEL (reference sequence). This CDR3 contains 11 residues. Trimming cost V 2 bases and J 7 bases, with 5 bases left between them. This chain's CDR3 is CASSQRVTQYF. CDR3 sequence (DNA): TGTGCCAGCAGCCAAAGGGTGACCCAGTACTTC.

This clonotype was found many times. The CDR3 DNA reads TGTGCCAGCAGCAAAGCCGGGCGGGGAGTCACAGATACGCAGTATTTT. Its translation: CASSKAGRGVTDTQYF. The chain has TRBV7-2 and TRBJ2-3; D possibly corresponds to TRBD2 (6 bases). The CDR3 sequence is 16 residues long. Per germline, CDR1 SGHTA and CDR2 FQGNSA. Between the trimmed V and J ends, which lost 5 bases and 2 bases, there was a span of 17 bases.

This clonotype was observed a handful of times. For the CDR3, the DNA is TGCAGCGTTGAGGTGGCGGGAAGAAACCCAGATACGCAGTATTTT. It codes for CSVEVAGRNPDTQYF. V is TRBV29-1 and J is TRBJ2-3; TRBD2 might be the D (6 bases). The CDR3 totals 15 residues. CDR1 and CDR2 from the germline V gene are SQVTM and ANQGSEA. Trimming took 3 bases from V and 4 from J, leaving 17 bases between them.

The table lists this clonotype with a few counts. The chain joins TRBV7-9 to TRBJ1-1; D perhaps matches TRBD1 (5 bases). V was clipped by 4 bases and J by 0 bases, with 12 bases between them. The CDR3 spans 15 residues. Germline V CDR1 and CDR2: SEHNR, FQNEAQ (reference sequence). The CDR3 coding sequence is TGTGCCAGCAGCTGGTCGGGGGGGTTGAACACTGAAGCTTTCTTT. This encodes CASSWSGGLNTEAFF.

In its sample, this clonotype was seen a few times. The J gene is TRBJ2-3, the V gene TRBV7-8; the D gene is possibly TRBD2 (6 bases). The V end lost 2 bases, the J end lost 9 bases, and 15 bases lay between the germline ends. The germline CDR1 and CDR2 sequences are SGHVS and FQNEAQ. The CDR3 length is 14 residues. CDR3 in DNA: TGTGCCAGCAGCTTACGACTAGGGGAAGGGACGCAGTATTTT. Amino acid sequence: CASSLRLGEGTQYF.

This clonotype was found a few times. The chain joins TRBV6-2 or TRBV6-3 to TRBJ2-7; D uncertain. Germline V gene sequence: CDR1 MNHEY, CDR2 SVGEGT. V was shortened by 0 bases and J by 0 bases, with 6 bases between the two germline ends. The CDR3 covers 14 residues. DNA for the CDR3: TGTGCCAGCAGTTACTCGACCAGCTCCTACGAGCAGTACTTC. Its protein product is CASSYSTSSYEQYF.

The gene calls are TRBV27 and TRBJ1-5; no clear D. The CDR3 totals 13 residues. Germline V gene data show CDR1 as MNHEY and CDR2 as SMNVEV (reference sequence). Trimming removed 6 bases from V and 9 bases from J, with 15 bases in between. The CDR3: CASSPTPRRPQHF. CDR3 DNA: TGTGCCAGCAGCCCAACCCCCAGACGGCCCCAGCATTTT.

This clonotype was recorded a few times. V usage is TRBV19 and J usage is TRBJ1-5; the match to TRBD1 covers 9 bases. Germline-derived CDR1 and CDR2 are LNHDA and SQIVND (reference sequence). CDR3 length: 15 amino acids. J gave up 6 bases and V 1 base, and 4 bases lay outside the gene matches. The CDR3 bases are TGTGCCAGTAGTATAGGAGGACAGGGGTTTCAGCCCCAGCATTTT. It encodes CASSIGGQGFQPQHF.

The chain is built from TRBV5-1 and TRBJ1-1; D unclear. Trimming removed 7 bases at V and 3 bases at J, with 16 bases between. CDR1 SGHRS and CDR2 YFSETQ come from the germline V gene. The CDR3 sequence is 14 residues long. The chain's CDR3 is CASLFDPGDTEAFF. The CDR3 DNA sequence: TGCGCCAGCCTTTTTGATCCCGGGGACACTGAAGCTTTCTTT.

This clonotype was observed at least ten times. The V and J genes are TRBV6-5 and TRBJ2-1; D gene unclear. Per the germline V gene, CDR1 is MNHEY and CDR2 is SVGAGI. The CDR3 totals 17 residues. Trimming cost V 2 bases and J 5 bases, with 19 bases left between them. The CDR3 DNA is TGTGCCAGCAGTTACACCCAGGACCTACCCCACCACAATGAGCAGTTCTTC. Translating it yields CASSYTQDLPHHNEQFF.

This clonotype has just a few counts. This CDR3 is CASSPEPGGHDEQFF. CDR3 coding DNA: TGTGCCAGCAGCCCTGAGCCAGGGGGTCACGATGAGCAGTTCTTC. The chain combines TRBV3-1 with TRBJ2-1, with 7 positions matching TRBD1. V lost 4 bases to trimming and J lost 8 bases; unmatched junction nucleotides: 11. The CDR3 length is 15 residues. The germline V gene has CDR1 LGHDT and CDR2 YNNKEL (reference sequence).

This clonotype was counted only a few times. The CDR3 sequence: CASSVVVSGETQYF. The CDR3 nucleotides are TGTGCCAGCAGCGTAGTCGTTAGCGGAGAGACCCAGTACTTC. This rearrangement joins TRBV9 to TRBJ2-5; weak D call: TRBD2 (6 bases). Per germline, CDR1 SGDLS and CDR2 YYNGEE. V lost 0 bases to trimming and J lost 4 bases, with 10 bases between them. The CDR3 length is 14 residues. Using reference TRBV9 and TRBJ2-5 for the parts outside the CDR3, the full variable domain is DSGVTQTPKHLITATGQRVTLRCSPRSGDLSVYWYQQSLDQGLQFLIQYYNGEERAKGNILERFSAQQFPDLHSELNLSSLELGDSALYFCASSVVVSGETQYFGPGTRLLVL.

This clonotype occurred a few times. The chain is built from TRBV20-1 and TRBJ1-5; no definite D call. Trimming shortened V by 0 bases and J by 4 bases, and 10 bases separated the two germline ends. Germline CDR1 DFQATT, CDR2 SNEGSKA (reference sequence). The CDR3 loop spans 14 amino acids. CDR3 bases: TGCAGTGCTAGAGATGTAGAAGGTAATCAGCCCCAGCATTTT. Translated: CSARDVEGNQPQHF.

The sample holds a few counts of this clonotype. The chain links TRBV4-2 to TRBJ1-6; D gene ambiguous. The CDR3 is 12 residues long. Trimming pared 0 bases from V and 14 bases from J, leaving 8 bases between. Looked up from germline, CDR1 is LGHNA and CDR2 is YNFKEQ. CDR3 sequence: CASSQDEFTLHF. For the CDR3, the DNA is TGTGCCAGCAGCCAAGATGAGTTCACCCTCCACTTT.

This clonotype was counted many times. This chain connects TRBV7-9 to TRBJ2-1, with 7 nucleotides matching TRBD2. The CDR3 has 13 residues. The V gene end was trimmed by 8 bases and the J gene end by 6 bases; junction bases not matched to a gene: 7. Germline lookup yields CDR1 SEHNR and CDR2 FQNEAQ (reference sequence). DNA of the CDR3: TGTGCCAGCCACTCGTGGGGGGGCAATGAGCAGTTCTTC. It codes for CASHSWGGNEQFF.

The chain employs TRBV21-1 and TRBJ1-2; the D call of TRBD1 is as the table states it, not checked on the DNA. TRBV21-1 is recorded as a pseudogene. The CDR3 has 18 residues. CDR3 nucleotide sequence: TGTGCCAGCAGCAAAAGGTGGGGCAGGCGGGTTTCAAACTATGGCTACACCTTC. It yields the protein CASSKRWGRRVSNYGYTF.